The clone carrying this TCR beta chain was detected only once. These data belong to a study of blood T cell repertoires in COVID-19. Overall study context: Sites across the United States, Italy and Spain contributed samples from acute and convalescent COVID-19. T cells, B-cell-depleted T cells, or PBMCs provided the cDNA or gDNA that served as material.

Trimming left V 2 bases short and J 3 bases short, with 5 bases between. Germline CDR1 and CDR2: KGHSH and LQKENI. The CDR3 length is 12 residues. As handled by the study authors: Scientists estimated how many nucleated cells there were by amplifying reference gene primers. Using immunoSEQ multiplex PCR, the repertoire was profiled, and TCRdb retains in-frame clones only, with some absent. V and J calls and clone size are as listed in that table; D and trimming were resolved from the DNA. The table lists 250,000 to 300,000 clones, about 89% of them singletons. The specimen sequenced was peripheral blood. This TCR derives from a man aged 40-49 years with acute or convalescent COVID-19. This chain uses TRBV18 with TRBJ2-7, with unresolved D. The CDR3 nucleotides are TGTGCCAGCTCACCAGTCAGCTACGAGCAGTACTTC. Translated: CASSPVSYEQYF.